This T cell receptor (beta chain) was sequenced for a study of T cells in Graves' hyperthyroidism and ophthalmopathy. The CDR3 covers 13 residues. The V and J ends lost 2 bases and 5 bases respectively, with 8 bases between them. Germline V gene data show CDR1 as WNHNN and CDR2 as SYGVQD (reference sequence). The sample holds many counts of this clonotype. These patients, aged 18 to 65, had recently diagnosed hyperthyroidism lasting under 2 months. Using RNA transcripts as the source, TCR beta CDR3 regions were amplified. Using the HTBI primer set, a first-round RT-PCR was run on the TCR CDR3. MiXCR, run by TCRdb on the multiplex PCR reads, gives a single entry per CDR3 protein. This sample carries about 150,000 distinct CDR3 sequences, approximately 24% of them seen once, and the ten largest clones take 60% to 80%.

This clonotype was sampled from a woman aged 45 to 65 with Graves' hyperthyroidism that later progressed to Graves' ophthalmopathy. The sample taken for sequencing was blood. The V call is TRBV10-1, the J call TRBJ2-3; D uncertain. The CDR3 sequence: CASSEPAGDTQYF. The CDR3, as DNA: TGCGCCAGCAGTGAGCCAGCAGGAGATACGCAGTATTTT.